This TCR beta chain was profiled in a study of T cells in pancreatic ductal adenocarcinoma. Of note for this clone: Its target is unknown. Other DNA sequences in the sample encode the same CDR3.

Trimming pared 2 bases from V and 5 bases from J, leaving 8 bases between. Germline V gene data show CDR1 as ENHRY and CDR2 as SYGVKD. The length of the CDR3 is 13 residues. Selected pancreatic ductal adenocarcinoma patients had undergone surgery without neoadjuvant therapy. Assay used: immunoSEQ multiplex PCR; TCRdb lists only in-frame clones, some missing. The table lists approximately 9,000 clones, roughly 91% of them singletons, with approximately 3% in the top ten. Regarding the study as a whole: Unique clonotypes were around 8-fold more numerous in blood than in tumor. Comparisons of tumor and blood clonality may show falsely lower tumor diversity. The resected pancreatic cancer cohort was biased toward the minority with early-stage disease.

The chain carries TRBV10-3 and TRBJ2-3; the D gene is possibly TRBD2 (5 bases). This clonotype was obtained from a human donor with pancreatic ductal adenocarcinoma. The specimen sequenced was PBMCs. The CDR3: CAISENGEDTQYF. The CDR3 DNA reads as TGTGCCATCAGTGAGAACGGGGAAGATACGCAGTATTTT.